Each of the 26 T cell receptor beta chains below was sequenced from the same sample in a study of T-cell memory formation after mild COVID-19. Each CDR3 protein is one row after TCRdb ran MiXCR on the 5' RACE reads. Of about 84,000 distinct CDR3 sequences in the sample, roughly 13% were seen once. The sequenced sample was PBMCs or a T cell subset sorted from them (not recorded which). These receptors all come from an adult woman who had mild COVID-19 (a few samples of this study predate the infection). Cell type and time point are not known.

This clonotype was detected a few times. The V and J genes are TRBV5-6 and TRBJ2-7; perhaps TRBD2 as D (7 bases). Looked up from germline, CDR1 is SGHDT and CDR2 is YYEEEE. The V end lost 0 bases, the J end lost 8 bases, and 21 bases lay between the germline ends. The CDR3 runs 16 residues. The CDR3 loop is CASSLDAGGPYLQQYF. DNA for the CDR3: TGTGCCAGCAGCTTGGATGCCGGGGGGCCGTATCTTCAGCAGTACTTC. The entire variable domain, with the rest obtained from reference TRBV5-6 and TRBJ2-7, is as follows: DAGVTQSPTHLIKTRGQQVTLRCSPKSGHDTVSWYQQALGQGPQFIFQYYEEEERQRGNFPDRFSGHQFPNYSSELNVNALLLGDSALYLCASSLDAGGPYLQQYFGPGTRLTVT.

Only a few counts were recorded for this clonotype. V usage is TRBV7-2 and J usage is TRBJ1-5; D remains ambiguous. Germline CDR1 and CDR2: SGHTA and FQGNSA. Trimming cost V 2 bases and J 4 bases, with 6 bases left between them. This CDR3 is built from 13 residues. CDR3 loop: CASSLIRNQPQHF. The CDR3 DNA follows: TGTGCCAGCAGCTTAATCAGAAATCAGCCCCAGCATTTT.

V and J are TRBV5-6 and TRBJ2-7, with D unresolved. Germline CDR1 reads SGHDT; CDR2 reads YYEEEE. The CDR3 has 14 amino acids. V lost 0 bases and J 2 bases, leaving 9 bases between the germline ends. In nucleotides, the CDR3 is TGTGCCAGCAGCTTGGTCGTAACAGCCTACGAGCAGTACTTC. Protein product: CASSLVVTAYEQYF.

This clonotype showed up just a few times. The gene calls are TRBV20-1 and TRBJ2-3, with D uncertain. The length of the CDR3 is 15 residues. CDR1 DFQATT and CDR2 SNEGSKA come from the germline V gene (reference sequence). V was clipped by 3 bases and J by 5 bases, with 18 bases between them. In nucleotides, the CDR3 is TGCAGTGCTAGTTTCGGATTCGGCTCGGAAGATACGCAGTATTTT. Translated, it gives CSASFGFGSEDTQYF.

This clonotype was picked up many times. The chain employs TRBV27 and TRBJ2-7, with TRBD2 matching over 7 bases. Unmatched junction bases numbered 2, after V lost 6 bases and J lost 3 bases. The CDR3 is made up of 12 amino acids. CDR1 and CDR2 from the germline V gene are MNHEY and SMNVEV (reference sequence). The CDR3 spells CASSPGGYEQYF. For the CDR3, the DNA is TGTGCCAGCAGCCCGGGAGGCTACGAGCAGTACTTC.

The chain recombines TRBV11-2 with TRBJ2-7; D perhaps matches TRBD2 (6 bases). This CDR3 is 12 amino acids long. V was trimmed by 5 bases and J by 6 bases, leaving 11 bases between them. Germline V gene data show CDR1 as SGHAT and CDR2 as FQNNGV. The CDR3 DNA sequence: TGTGCCAGCAGCCCCCGACTAGGCGAGCAGTACTTC. Its translation is CASSPRLGEQYF.

This clonotype was counted only a few times. This rearrangement joins TRBV7-8 to TRBJ2-1; D remains unclear. With 2 bases removed from V and 5 bases from J, the gap between germline ends came to 16 bases. CDR3 length: 16 residues. Germline V CDR1 and CDR2: SGHVS, FQNEAQ. The DNA for the CDR3 is TGTGCCAGCAGCTTATTCACGAAAGGTCCCCACAATGAGCAGTTCTTC. This codes for CASSLFTKGPHNEQFF.

This clonotype was seen only a few times. The chain carries TRBV9 and TRBJ1-5, with a possible D match to TRBD1 (6 bases). This CDR3 spans 17 amino acids. Looked up from germline, CDR1 is SGDLS and CDR2 is YYNGEE. V was pared by 3 bases and J by 1 base, with 17 bases between. This CDR3 is CASSGNPRGTSNQPQHF. The CDR3 bases are TGTGCCAGCAGCGGAAACCCGCGGGGGACAAGCAATCAGCCCCAGCATTTT.

This clonotype was observed a handful of times. The chain employs TRBV5-6 and TRBJ1-1, with a tentative D call TRBD1 (6 bases). The CDR3 has 14 amino acids. Trimming left V 4 bases short and J 7 bases short, with 17 bases between. CDR1 SGHDT and CDR2 YYEEEE come from the germline V gene. CDR3 DNA sequence: TGTGCCAGCAGCGGAGCGGGACACCTGAATGAAGCTTTCTTT. Protein: CASSGAGHLNEAFF.

This clonotype was counted a few times. V is TRBV2 and J is TRBJ2-1; D remains ambiguous. The CDR3 is 13 amino acids. Trimming stripped 1 base from V and 6 bases from J, with 7 bases between. From germline, CDR1 is SNHLY and CDR2 FYNNEI. CDR3 residues: CASSEVSINEQFF. In DNA, the CDR3 is TGTGCCAGCAGTGAAGTTTCGATCAATGAGCAGTTCTTC.

In its sample, this clonotype was seen many times. The CDR3 sequence is CASSGSGPTPWNNEQFF. CDR3 in DNA: TGTGCCAGCAGCGGCTCGGGACCAACTCCCTGGAACAATGAGCAGTTCTTC. The chain joins TRBV7-9 to TRBJ2-1; D is perhaps TRBD1 or TRBD2 (5 bases each). V lost 5 bases and J lost 5, with 22 bases in between. CDR1 and CDR2 from the germline V gene are SEHNR and FQNEAQ (reference sequence). This CDR3 is 17 amino acids long.

This clonotype was picked up a small number of times. The chain joins TRBV6-6 to TRBJ2-5; 10 bases align to TRBD2. The V segment lost 6 bases and the J segment 2 bases; nucleotides outside the gene matches: 3. The CDR3 runs to 14 residues. CDR1 and CDR2 from the germline V gene are MNHNY and SVGAGI (reference sequence). The CDR3 sequence is CASRPTSGQETQYF. The CDR3 DNA follows: TGTGCCAGCAGGCCGACTAGCGGGCAAGAGACCCAGTACTTC.

This chain links TRBV7-8 with TRBJ2-7; a weak D match, TRBD1 (6 bases). Germline CDR1 SGHVS, CDR2 FQNEAQ. The CDR3 is made up of 14 amino acids. Trimming took off 5 bases at V and 2 bases at J, with 13 bases between the two ends. The CDR3 DNA is TGTGCCAGCAGCGGTTTGGACAGAGCCTACGAGCAGTACTTC. It codes for CASSGLDRAYEQYF.

The gene calls are TRBV5-1 and TRBJ2-7; no clear D. The CDR3 sequence is 14 residues long. Germline CDR1 is SGHRS and CDR2 is YFSETQ. With 0 bases removed from V and 6 bases from J, the gap between germline ends came to 13 bases. The CDR3 loop reads CASSLDMSQLEQYF. The CDR3 nucleotides are TGCGCCAGCAGCTTGGATATGTCGCAGCTCGAGCAGTACTTC.

The chain recombines TRBV20-1 with TRBJ1-5, with D uncertain. Germline CDR1 reads DFQATT; CDR2 reads SNEGSKA (reference sequence). There are 15 residues in the CDR3. Trimming stripped 1 base from V and 4 bases from J, with 14 bases between. CDR3 DNA sequence: TGCAGTGCTAGAGGAGGCGGGCCGCTTAATCAGCCCCAGCATTTT. It codes for CSARGGGPLNQPQHF.

J is TRBJ2-2 and V is TRBV11-2; no reliable D call. The CDR3 loop spans 17 amino acids. V lost 1 base, J lost 5 bases, and 17 bases lay in between. The germline V gene has CDR1 SGHAT and CDR2 FQNNGV. As DNA, the CDR3 is TGTGCCAGCAGCTTAGGCTATGGCAGGTCGGAGACCGGGGAGCTGTTTTTT. It encodes CASSLGYGRSETGELFF.

In its sample, this clonotype was seen a few times. V gene TRBV4-1 combines with J gene TRBJ2-5, with D perhaps matching TRBD1 (6 bases). The CDR3 is made up of 14 amino acids. Trimming cost V 4 bases and J 6 bases, with 15 bases left between them. The germline V gene has CDR1 MGHRA and CDR2 YSYEKL. Written as DNA, the CDR3 is TGCGCCAGCAGCCCCGGGACATACGAAAAGACCCAGTACTTC. Protein sequence: CASSPGTYEKTQYF.

The V gene is TRBV11-3, the J gene TRBJ2-1, with 15 bases fitting TRBD2. The junction had 7 bases not matched to a gene; V was cut back by 3 bases and J by 7 bases. Germline V gene lookup returns CDR1 SGHNT and CDR2 YENEEA. The CDR3 is made up of 17 amino acids. Written as DNA, the CDR3 is TGTGCCAGCAGCTTTTACTCCGGGACTAGCGGGAGGAATGAGCAGTTCTTC. It codes for CASSFYSGTSGRNEQFF.

This clonotype was found a few times. The V call is TRBV29-1, the J call TRBJ2-1; either TRBD1 or TRBD2 may supply D (5 bases each). V lost 4 bases to trimming and J lost 8 bases, with 15 bases between them. Germline V CDR1 and CDR2: SQVTM, ANQGSEA. The CDR3 extends over 13 amino acids. The CDR3 here is CSVGKGEYYEQFF. The CDR3 DNA sequence: TGCAGCGTTGGAAAAGGGGAGTATTATGAGCAGTTCTTC.

The chain carries TRBV29-1 and TRBJ1-2, with 10 positions matching TRBD1. J gave up 6 bases and V 0 bases, and 1 base lay outside the gene matches. This CDR3 contains 13 residues. Germline lookup yields CDR1 SQVTM and CDR2 ANQGSEA. The CDR3 region is CSVEEGTGDGYTF. In DNA form, the CDR3 reads TGCAGCGTTGAAGAGGGGACAGGGGATGGCTACACCTTC. Looking up the rest from reference TRBV29-1 and TRBJ1-2 gives the full variable domain: SAVISQKPSRDICQRGTSLTIQCQVDSQVTMMFWYRQQPGQSLTLIATANQGSEATYESGFVIDKFPISRPNLTFSTLTVSNMSPEDSSIYLCSVEEGTGDGYTFGSGTRLTVV.

The chain joins TRBV5-1 to TRBJ2-3; 7 bases fit TRBD2. Germline V gene sequence: CDR1 SGHRS, CDR2 YFSETQ. The junction had 15 bases not matched to a gene; V was cut back by 3 bases and J by 5 bases. This CDR3 is 17 amino acids long. The CDR3 loop is CASSWALAGPPGDTQYF. Here the CDR3 DNA reads TGCGCCAGCAGCTGGGCCTTAGCGGGCCCCCCCGGAGATACGCAGTATTTT.

The chain carries TRBV4-1 and TRBJ2-7, with TRBD2 identical over 9 bases. CDR1 is MGHRA and CDR2 is YSYEKL in the germline V gene. The CDR3 loop spans 17 amino acids. Trimming cost V 0 bases and J 4 bases; bases outside gene matches: 10. Written as DNA, the CDR3 is TGCGCCAGCAGCCAAGAGCAGATAGCTAGCGGGAATTACGAGCAGTACTTC. Translated, it gives CASSQEQIASGNYEQYF.

This clonotype came up a few times. The rearrangement uses TRBV29-1 and TRBJ2-7; D may be TRBD1 (5 bases). The CDR3 runs to 13 residues. Trimming left V 1 base short and J 6 bases short, with 13 bases between. Germline CDR1 SQVTM, CDR2 ANQGSEA. The DNA of the CDR3 is TGCAGCGTTGAAGGGGGCCCTCGGCCCGAGCAGTACTTC. Translation gives CSVEGGPRPEQYF.

The chain recombines TRBV7-2 with TRBJ2-7, with D hard to call. CDR3 length: 14 residues. Germline CDR1 and CDR2: SGHTA and FQGNSA. The V gene lost 3 bases and the J gene lost 0 bases, with 9 bases spanning the gap. In DNA form, the CDR3 reads TGTGCCAGCAGCTTCCTAGGGTCCTCCTACGAGCAGTACTTC. Its translation is CASSFLGSSYEQYF.

The sample holds many counts of this clonotype. This sequence joins TRBV7-9 and TRBJ2-7, with TRBD2 matching over 7 bases. The ends lost 8 bases at V and 1 base at J; junction bases unmatched: 2. The CDR3 contains 12 residues. Germline CDR1 reads SEHNR; CDR2 reads FQNEAQ (reference sequence). In DNA, the CDR3 is TGTGCCAGCTCGGGAGGATCCTACGAGCAGTACTTC. This gives the protein CASSGGSYEQYF.

The J gene is TRBJ1-2, the V gene TRBV20-1; D may be TRBD1 (5 bases). V lost 3 bases and J lost 8, with 22 bases in between. The germline gives CDR1 DFQATT, CDR2 SNEGSKA (reference sequence). This CDR3 comprises 15 residues. CDR3 in DNA: TGCAGTGCTAGCGGATATCGTGAGGGGCTGAAAGGCTACACCTTC. It translates to CSASGYREGLKGYTF.